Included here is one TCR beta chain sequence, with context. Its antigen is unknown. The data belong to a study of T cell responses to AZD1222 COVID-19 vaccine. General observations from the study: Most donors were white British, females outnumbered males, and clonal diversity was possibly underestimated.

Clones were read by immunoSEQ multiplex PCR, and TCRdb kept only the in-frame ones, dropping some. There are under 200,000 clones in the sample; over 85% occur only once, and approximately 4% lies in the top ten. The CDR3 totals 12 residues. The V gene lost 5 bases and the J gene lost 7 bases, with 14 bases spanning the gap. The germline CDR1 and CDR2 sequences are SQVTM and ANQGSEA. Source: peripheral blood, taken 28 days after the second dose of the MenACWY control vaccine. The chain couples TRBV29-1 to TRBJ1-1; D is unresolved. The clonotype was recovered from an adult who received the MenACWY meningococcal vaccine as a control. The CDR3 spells CSVSEGWGEAFF. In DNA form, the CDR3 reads TGCAGCGTTTCCGAAGGGTGGGGTGAAGCTTTCTTT.